This T cell receptor (beta chain) was recovered during a study of blood T cell repertoires in COVID-19. The V segment lost 0 bases and the J segment 6 bases; nucleotides outside the gene matches: 6. Germline values: CDR1 SGHNT, CDR2 YYREEE (reference sequence). The CDR3 runs 15 residues. Produced via immunoSEQ multiplex PCR; TCRdb's table is partial and in-frame only. The sample has about 250,000 clones, 90% seen once. Sample: peripheral blood. The clonotype originates from a woman aged 55 to 70 with COVID-19, enrolled during active disease. The chain joins TRBV5-4 to TRBJ2-5, with 9 bases aligning to TRBD2. The CDR3 region has the DNA TGTGCCAGCAGCTTGGGACTAGCGGAGCCGAAGACCCAGTACTTC. Protein sequence: CASSLGLAEPKTQYF.